This T cell receptor beta chain comes out of a study of T cell repertoires in ileal Crohn's disease. Looking at the study overall: At surgery, under 40% of patients smoked, with median disease duration 7.9 years.

A remark on this clone: Its antigen is not known.

Germline V lookup: CDR1 MNHEY, CDR2 SMNVEV (reference sequence). CDR3 length: 13 residues. V was trimmed by 4 bases and J by 4 bases, leaving 8 bases between them. Each sample's TCRB immunosequencing used about 0.5 micrograms of biopsy DNA. The repertoire was sequenced with immunoSEQ multiplex PCR; TCRdb's copy has only in-frame clones and lacks some. The sample lists 6,500 to 7,500 clones; 60% to 80% were seen once. Study-wide results and caveats: Mucosal expansions were suggested to be mainly CD8 T cells. Endoscopic recurrence occurred in every patient whose clonality exceeded 26.8%.

Sequenced input: ileal tissue. This clonotype was obtained from an adult with Crohn's disease. The rearrangement uses TRBV27 and TRBJ1-3; the D gene is possibly TRBD1 (6 bases). CDR3 amino acids: CASSYTGGNTIYF. CDR3 sequence (DNA): TGTGCCAGCAGTTATACAGGGGGAAACACCATATATTTT.